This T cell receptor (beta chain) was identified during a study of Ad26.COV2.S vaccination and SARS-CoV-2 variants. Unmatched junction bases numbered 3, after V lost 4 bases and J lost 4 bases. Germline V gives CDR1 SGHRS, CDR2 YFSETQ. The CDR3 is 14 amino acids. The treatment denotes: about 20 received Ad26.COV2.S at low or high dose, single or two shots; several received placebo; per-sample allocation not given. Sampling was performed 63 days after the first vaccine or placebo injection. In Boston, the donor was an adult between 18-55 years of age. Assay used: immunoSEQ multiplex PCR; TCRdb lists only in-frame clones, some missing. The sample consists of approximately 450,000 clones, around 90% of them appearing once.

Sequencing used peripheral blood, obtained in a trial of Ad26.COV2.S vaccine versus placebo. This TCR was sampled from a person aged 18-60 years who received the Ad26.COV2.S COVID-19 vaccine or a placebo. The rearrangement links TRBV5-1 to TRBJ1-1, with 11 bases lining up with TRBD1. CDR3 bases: TGCGCCAGCAGCCCCGGGACAGGGGGCACTGAAGCTTTCTTT. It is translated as CASSPGTGGTEAFF.